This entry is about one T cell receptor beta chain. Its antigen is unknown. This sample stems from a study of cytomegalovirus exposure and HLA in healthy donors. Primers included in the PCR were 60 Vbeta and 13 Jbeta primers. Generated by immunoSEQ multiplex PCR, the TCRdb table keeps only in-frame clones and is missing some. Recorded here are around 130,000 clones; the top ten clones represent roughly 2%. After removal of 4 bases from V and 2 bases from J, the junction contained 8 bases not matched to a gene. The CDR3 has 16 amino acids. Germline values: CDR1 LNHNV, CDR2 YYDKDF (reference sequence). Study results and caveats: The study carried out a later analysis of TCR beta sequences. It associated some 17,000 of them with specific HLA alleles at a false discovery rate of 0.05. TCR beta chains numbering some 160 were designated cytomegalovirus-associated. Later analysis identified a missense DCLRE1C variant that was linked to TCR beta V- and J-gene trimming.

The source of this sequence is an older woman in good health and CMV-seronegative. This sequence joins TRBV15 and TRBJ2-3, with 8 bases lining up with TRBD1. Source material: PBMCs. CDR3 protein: CATSIRTGGNTDTQYF. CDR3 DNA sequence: TGTGCCACCAGCATAAGAACAGGGGGAAACACAGATACGCAGTATTTT. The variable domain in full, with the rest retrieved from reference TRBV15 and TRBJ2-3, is DAMVIQNPRYQVTQFGKPVTLSCSQTLNHNVMYWYQQKSSQAPKLLFHYYDKDFNNEADTPDNFQSRRPNTSFCFLDIRSPGLGDTAMYLCATSIRTGGNTDTQYFGPGTRLTVL.